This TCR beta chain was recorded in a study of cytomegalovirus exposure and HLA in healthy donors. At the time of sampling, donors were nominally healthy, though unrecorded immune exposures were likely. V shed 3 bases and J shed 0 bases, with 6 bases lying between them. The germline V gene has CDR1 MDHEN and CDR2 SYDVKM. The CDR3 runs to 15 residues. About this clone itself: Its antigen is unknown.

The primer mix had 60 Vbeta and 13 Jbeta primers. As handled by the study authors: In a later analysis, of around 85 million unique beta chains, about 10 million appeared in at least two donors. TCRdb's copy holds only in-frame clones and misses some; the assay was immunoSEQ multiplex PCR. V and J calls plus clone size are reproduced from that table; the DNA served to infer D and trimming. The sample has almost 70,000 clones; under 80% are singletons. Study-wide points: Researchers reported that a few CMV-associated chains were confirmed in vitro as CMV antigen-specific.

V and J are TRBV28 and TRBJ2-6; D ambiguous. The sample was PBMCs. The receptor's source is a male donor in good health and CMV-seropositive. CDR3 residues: CASSFELSGANVLTF. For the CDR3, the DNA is TGTGCCAGCAGTTTCGAGCTCTCTGGGGCCAACGTCCTGACTTTC.